Shown below are 4 T cell receptor beta chains from a single sample sequenced in a study of naive and memory T cell subsets. Amplification of ligated cDNA took four PCR rounds with SP2 and nested alpha and beta constant primers. MiXCR was run by TCRdb on the 5' RACE reads, yielding one entry per CDR3 protein. The top ten clones hold roughly 0.8% of a sample with about 48,000 distinct CDR3 sequences, approximately 4.8% of them seen once. TCR cDNA received a 3' ligated oligonucleotide that carried a UMI. The receptors here all came from a female donor in good health.

This clonotype showed up many times. The rearrangement links TRBV6-5 to TRBJ2-1; no reliable D call. The CDR3 length is 11 residues. CDR1 and CDR2 (germline): MNHEY, SVGAGI. V was shortened by 6 bases and J by 13 bases, with 13 bases between the two germline ends. CDR3 region: CASRILSEQFF. CDR3 sequence (DNA): TGTGCCAGCAGAATCCTCTCGGAACAGTTCTTC.

There are many counts of this clonotype. Being one base from a much bigger clone, this may be a read error. The rearrangement joins TRBV12-3 or TRBV12-4 to TRBJ2-6; D tentatively fits TRBD1 or TRBD2 (6 bases each). The CDR3 totals 18 residues. V lost 5 bases and J lost 8, with 25 bases in between. The CDR3 DNA is TGTGCCAGCAGTCCAAGGCGGGACACGGATAGGTGGCCCAACGTCCTGACTTTC. This gives the protein CASSPRRDTDRWPNVLTF.

This clonotype has a handful of counts. V and J are TRBV20-1 and TRBJ2-5; maybe TRBD1 (6 bases). This CDR3 region has 16 residues. In germline, CDR1 is DFQATT, CDR2 SNEGSKA (reference sequence). Trimming shortened V by 3 bases and J by 4 bases, and 21 bases separated the two germline ends. As DNA, the CDR3 is TGCAGTGCTAGTGTCCAGGGGAGTGGGGCAAGAGAGACCCAGTACTTC. Translated, it gives CSASVQGSGARETQYF.

The CDR3 DNA reads as TGTGCCAGCAGGCCCAACCAGGGGGCAGGACAGCCCCAGCATTTT. Amino acids: CASRPNQGAGQPQHF. This chain links TRBV12-3 or TRBV12-4 with TRBJ1-5; 8 nucleotides match TRBD1. V dropped 6 bases and J dropped 7; count of bases not matched to a gene: 11. The CDR3 length is 15 residues.